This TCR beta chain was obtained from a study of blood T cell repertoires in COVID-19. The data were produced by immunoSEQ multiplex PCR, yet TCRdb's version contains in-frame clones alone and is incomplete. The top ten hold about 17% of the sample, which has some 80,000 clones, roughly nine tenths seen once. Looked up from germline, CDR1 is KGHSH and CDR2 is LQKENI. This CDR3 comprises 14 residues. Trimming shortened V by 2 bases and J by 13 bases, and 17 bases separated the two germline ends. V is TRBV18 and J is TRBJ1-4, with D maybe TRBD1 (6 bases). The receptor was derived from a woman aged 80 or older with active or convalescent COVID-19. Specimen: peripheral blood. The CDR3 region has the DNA TGTGCCAGCTCACCAACACGACAGGCCGAACGACTGTTTTTT. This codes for CASSPTRQAERLFF. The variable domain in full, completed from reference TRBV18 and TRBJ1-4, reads NAGVMQNPRHLVRRRGQEARLRCSPMKGHSHVYWYRQLPEEGLKFMVYLQKENIIDESGMPKERFSAEFPKEGPSILRIQQVVRGDSAAYFCASSPTRQAERLFFGSGTQLSVL.